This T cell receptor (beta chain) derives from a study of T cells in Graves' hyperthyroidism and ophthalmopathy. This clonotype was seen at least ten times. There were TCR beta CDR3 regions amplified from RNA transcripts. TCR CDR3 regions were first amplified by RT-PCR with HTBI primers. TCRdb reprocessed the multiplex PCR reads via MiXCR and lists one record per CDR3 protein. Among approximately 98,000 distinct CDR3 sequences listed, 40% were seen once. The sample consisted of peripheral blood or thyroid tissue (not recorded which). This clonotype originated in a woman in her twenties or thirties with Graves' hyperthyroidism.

CDR3 DNA sequence: TGCGCCAGCAGCTTGTCCAGCGGCACTGAAGCTTTCTTT. Translating it yields CASSLSSGTEAFF. The chain links TRBV5-1 to TRBJ1-1; D gene unclear. Germline values: CDR1 SGHRS, CDR2 YFSETQ. V dropped 1 base and J dropped 4 bases, with 8 bases sitting between them. The CDR3 loop spans 13 amino acids.